This is a list of T cell receptor beta chains from one sample in a study of blood T cell repertoires in COVID-19. The data were produced by immunoSEQ multiplex PCR, yet TCRdb's version contains in-frame clones alone and is incomplete. This table holds over 45,000 clones, about 90% found once. The sequenced sample was peripheral blood. These receptors originate from a woman aged 55-69 years with active or convalescent COVID-19. Both conserved end residues are part of each CDR3. A D gene is named only where the DNA matches it firmly. Size is omitted from some rows. Given values are once, few, many or a class for expanded clones.

CDR3 protein: CASSIVHSLREQYF
CDR3 DNA: TGTGCCAGTAGTATAGTTCACTCCCTCCGCGAGCAGTACTTC
J gene: TRBJ2-7
clone size: NA
D gene: NA
V gene: TRBV19

CDR3 protein: CASSESGSLGYRRGYTF
CDR3 DNA: TGTGCCAGCAGTGAATCCGGGTCCTTGGGCTACAGGAGAGGCTACACCTTC
J gene: TRBJ1-2
clone size: NA
D gene: NA
V gene: TRBV25-1

CDR3 protein: CASSRVNTEAFF
CDR3 DNA: TGTGCCAGCAGCAGGGTGAACACTGAAGCTTTCTTT
J gene: TRBJ1-1
clone size: NA
D gene: NA
V gene: TRBV6-6

CDR3 protein: CASQLGPRDGELFF
CDR3 DNA: TGTGCCAGCCAACTAGGGCCCCGGGACGGGGAGCTGTTTTTT
J gene: TRBJ2-2
clone size: NA
D gene: NA
V gene: TRBV28

CDR3 protein: CAWSGGNVKNTIYF
CDR3 DNA: TGTGCCTGGAGTGGAGGGAATGTGAAGAACACCATATATTTT
J gene: TRBJ1-3
clone size: NA
D gene: NA
V gene: TRBV30

CDR3 protein: CSVSDREVDGYTF
CDR3 DNA: TGCAGCGTTTCCGACAGGGAGGTAGATGGCTACACCTTC
J gene: TRBJ1-2
clone size: NA
D gene: TRBD1
V gene: TRBV29-1

CDR3 protein: CASSPGVAATNEQFF
CDR3 DNA: TGTGCCAGTAGCCCCGGGGTAGCCGCTACCAATGAGCAGTTCTTC
J gene: TRBJ2-1
clone size: NA
D gene: NA
V gene: TRBV19

CDR3 protein: CASSLPGQPQHF
CDR3 DNA: TGTGCCAGCAGCTTACCGGGGCAGCCCCAGCATTTT
J gene: TRBJ1-5
clone size: NA
D gene: NA
V gene: TRBV7-9

CDR3 protein: CSVAQGQNTEAFF
CDR3 DNA: TGCAGCGTTGCTCAGGGCCAGAACACTGAAGCTTTCTTT
J gene: TRBJ1-1
clone size: NA
D gene: NA
V gene: TRBV29-1

CDR3 protein: CASRHRDRPLNYGYTF
CDR3 DNA: TGTGCCAGCAGACACCGGGACAGACCTCTTAACTATGGCTACACCTTC
J gene: TRBJ1-2
clone size: NA
D gene: TRBD1
V gene: TRBV28

CDR3 protein: CASSFSGLGYTF
CDR3 DNA: TGTGCCAGCAGTTTCTCAGGGTTGGGCTACACCTTC
J gene: TRBJ1-2
clone size: NA
D gene: NA
V gene: TRBV12-3/TRBV12-4

CDR3 protein: CSVPQGGGNEQFF
CDR3 DNA: TGCAGCGTTCCTCAGGGGGGAGGCAATGAGCAGTTCTTC
J gene: TRBJ2-1
clone size: NA
D gene: NA
V gene: TRBV29-1

CDR3 protein: CASSPSGFGNTIYF
CDR3 DNA: TGTGCCAGCAGCCCCTCAGGGTTCGGAAACACCATATATTTT
J gene: TRBJ1-3
clone size: NA
D gene: NA
V gene: TRBV11-2

CDR3 protein: CASSLAGAGELFF
CDR3 DNA: TGTGCCAGCAGCCTAGCGGGGGCCGGGGAGCTGTTTTTT
J gene: TRBJ2-2
clone size: NA
D gene: TRBD2
V gene: TRBV7-3

CDR3 protein: CASSQGDRVYGQPQHF
CDR3 DNA: TGTGCCAGCAGCCAAGGCGACAGGGTTTATGGTCAGCCCCAGCATTTT
J gene: TRBJ1-5
clone size: once
D gene: TRBD1
V gene: TRBV3-1/TRBV3-2

CDR3 protein: CSVSPDGGTGGGYTF
CDR3 DNA: TGCAGCGTTAGCCCAGATGGGGGGACAGGGGGAGGCTACACCTTC
J gene: TRBJ1-2
clone size: NA
D gene: TRBD1
V gene: TRBV29-1

CDR3 protein: CASSLEPGDGYTF
CDR3 DNA: TGTGCCAGCAGCTTAGAGCCCGGGGATGGCTACACCTTC
J gene: TRBJ1-2
clone size: once
D gene: NA
V gene: TRBV7-9

CDR3 protein: CASSWGQVGNQPQHF
CDR3 DNA: TGTGCCAGCAGTTGGGGACAGGTGGGAAATCAGCCCCAGCATTTT
J gene: TRBJ1-5
clone size: NA
D gene: TRBD1
V gene: TRBV28

CDR3 protein: CASSPLRSGELFF
CDR3 DNA: TGTGCCAGCAGCCCCCTGCGGTCCGGGGAGCTGTTTTTT
J gene: TRBJ2-2
clone size: NA
D gene: NA
V gene: TRBV11-3

CDR3 protein: CASSEPEDTEAFF
CDR3 DNA: TGTGCCAGCAGTGAACCAGAGGATACTGAAGCTTTCTTT
J gene: TRBJ1-1
clone size: NA
D gene: NA
V gene: TRBV2

CDR3 protein: CASSRTGTGYGYTF
CDR3 DNA: TGTGCCAGTAGTCGGACCGGGACAGGGTATGGCTACACCTTC
J gene: TRBJ1-2
clone size: NA
D gene: TRBD1
V gene: TRBV19

CDR3 protein: CSASNRGGSLDEQFF
CDR3 DNA: TGCAGTGCTAGTAACCGGGGGGGTAGTCTCGATGAGCAGTTCTTC
J gene: TRBJ2-1
clone size: few
D gene: TRBD2
V gene: TRBV20-1

CDR3 protein: CASSVEGLAHNEQFF
CDR3 DNA: TGTGCCAGCAGCGTAGAGGGCCTAGCGCACAATGAGCAGTTCTTC
J gene: TRBJ2-1
clone size: NA
D gene: NA
V gene: TRBV9

CDR3 protein: CASSQVRSWDTQYF
CDR3 DNA: TGTGCCAGCAGCCAAGTCCGGTCCTGGGATACGCAGTATTTT
J gene: TRBJ2-3
clone size: NA
D gene: NA
V gene: TRBV28

CDR3 protein: CASSLGDSLAYEQYF
CDR3 DNA: TGTGCCAGCAGCTTGGGGGACAGCCTAGCCTACGAGCAGTACTTC
J gene: TRBJ2-7
clone size: NA
D gene: TRBD1
V gene: TRBV5-4

CDR3 protein: CASSLNGGLLDTQYF
CDR3 DNA: TGCGCCAGCAGCTTGAACGGGGGACTCTTAGATACGCAGTATTTT
J gene: TRBJ2-3
clone size: NA
D gene: NA
V gene: TRBV5-1

CDR3 protein: CASSAELAGLDTQYF
CDR3 DNA: TGTGCCAGCAGCGCGGAACTAGCGGGTTTAGATACGCAGTATTTT
J gene: TRBJ2-3
clone size: NA
D gene: TRBD2
V gene: TRBV9

CDR3 protein: CAWSVTGANYGYTF
CDR3 DNA: TGTGCCTGGAGTGTAACAGGGGCGAACTATGGCTACACCTTC
J gene: TRBJ1-2
clone size: NA
D gene: TRBD1
V gene: TRBV30

CDR3 protein: CASSLGLAENIQYF
CDR3 DNA: TGTGCCAGCAGCCTGGGACTAGCGGAAAACATTCAGTACTTC
J gene: TRBJ2-4
clone size: once
D gene: TRBD2
V gene: TRBV7-9

CDR3 protein: CASSRTSGRTYEQYF
CDR3 DNA: TGTGCCAGCAGCCGGACTAGCGGGAGAACCTACGAGCAGTACTTC
J gene: TRBJ2-7
clone size: NA
D gene: TRBD2
V gene: TRBV14